This TCR beta chain was recorded in a study of human T cells and chemical hapten exposure. Study summary: Weekly administration of diphenylcyclopropenone to the scalp of patients continued throughout the approximately 23-week study. Patch tests of 0.01% DPC on the upper back were read at 6 days.

Losses at the gene ends were 7 bases for V and 6 bases for J; bases not matched to a gene: 5. CDR3 length equals 13 residues. CDR1 and CDR2 (germline): LGHDT, YNNKEL (reference sequence). This clonotype was seen a few times. TCRdb re-derived calls from the RACE reads in MiXCR, one entry per CDR3 protein. The sample has approximately 71,000 distinct CDR3 sequences, 11% seen once. Time point described: patch test 3, about 24 weeks after DPC sensitization. Treatment indicated: therapeutic diphenylcyclopropenone sensitization with weekly scalp DPC. Unfractionated whole blood was the source of the extracted total RNA.

This sample comprised whole blood, obtained in connection with sensitization to the hapten diphenylcyclopropenone (DPC). The rearrangement joins TRBV3-1 to TRBJ1-2; 10 nucleotides match TRBD1. The clonotype comes from a woman in her 50s with alopecia areata. Some clones in this sample may be carry-over from other donors' samples. CDR3 DNA sequence: TGTGCCAGCATGCCGACAGGGGGCCATGGCTACACCTTC. This gives the protein CASMPTGGHGYTF.